This T cell receptor beta chain is from a study of healthy donors' naive CD4 and CD8 T cells. The CDR3 has 18 residues. Germline-derived CDR1 and CDR2 are MNHNS and SASEGT. The V end lost 0 bases, the J end lost 0 bases, and 12 bases lay between the germline ends. A linear amplification protocol produced the TCR libraries from 500 ng of total RNA. Each CDR3 protein gets one entry after TCRdb re-called the reads with MiXCR. Counted here are approximately 180,000 distinct CDR3 sequences, 65% to 75% occurring once; the ten biggest clones make up roughly 2.4%. This clonotype was detected a few times. The receptor was isolated from a pool of human donors in good health; the sample pools cells from several healthy donors. The sequenced sample consisted of naive CD4+ and CD8+ T cells sorted from blood, pooled from several donors. This chain links TRBV6-1 with TRBJ1-6; D is uncertain. Here the CDR3 reads CASSEAGKSSSYNSPLHF. DNA for the CDR3: TGTGCCAGCAGTGAAGCGGGGAAGTCGAGCTCCTATAATTCACCCCTCCACTTT.